Each of the 24 T cell receptor beta chains below was sequenced from the same sample in a study of T cell responses to AZD1222 COVID-19 vaccine. Profiled with immunoSEQ multiplex PCR; TCRdb holds only in-frame clones, not every one. The sample holds about 150,000 clones, approximately 94% seen once. This material consisted of peripheral blood, taken on day 0 of AZD1222 vaccination. The receptors were gathered from an adult in good health.

The chain employs TRBV28 and TRBJ2-1, with 9 nucleotides matching TRBD1. The V gene end was trimmed by 3 bases and the J gene end by 5 bases; junction bases not matched to a gene: 8. In germline, CDR1 is MDHEN, CDR2 SYDVKM. The CDR3 sequence is 16 residues long. The CDR3 nucleotides read TGTGCCAGCAGTTTTTTGGGGACAGGGTCGAACAATGAGCAGTTCTTC. Amino acid sequence: CASSFLGTGSNNEQFF. Looking up the rest from reference TRBV28 and TRBJ2-1 gives the full variable domain: DVKVTQSSRYLVKRTGEKVFLECVQDMDHENMFWYRQDPGLGLRLIYFSYDVKMKEKGDIPEGYSVSREKKERFSLILESASTNQTSMYLCASSFLGTGSNNEQFFGPGTRLTVL.

The rearrangement links TRBV19 to TRBJ1-1, with 7 bases aligning to TRBD1. This CDR3 is 14 amino acids long. Germline CDR1 LNHDA, CDR2 SQIVND (reference sequence). V dropped 6 bases and J dropped 0; count of bases not matched to a gene: 4. The CDR3 nucleotides read TGTGCCAGTAGACAACAGGGGATGAACACTGAAGCTTTCTTT. It specifies CASRQQGMNTEAFF.

The chain is built from TRBV9 and TRBJ1-4; D remains unclear. In germline, CDR1 is SGDLS, CDR2 YYNGEE. V was cut by 2 bases and J by 7 bases, with 12 bases left in between. The CDR3 has 14 residues. CDR3 in amino acids: CASSVEGGSEKLFF. CDR3 coding DNA: TGTGCCAGCAGCGTGGAGGGAGGTAGTGAAAAACTGTTTTTT.

The chain is built from TRBV4-1 and TRBJ1-2; 8 nucleotides line up with TRBD1. The CDR3 is made up of 17 amino acids. Germline V gene lookup returns CDR1 MGHRA and CDR2 YSYEKL. With V trimmed by 0 bases and J by 1 base, 7 bases remained unmatched. Here the CDR3 reads CASSQDWDRNFNYGYTF. The CDR3 region has the DNA TGCGCCAGCAGCCAAGATTGGGACAGGAATTTTAACTATGGCTACACCTTC.

V gene TRBV5-4 combines with J gene TRBJ1-2; 7 nucleotides match TRBD1. CDR3 size: 14 residues. Germline CDR1 is SGHNT and CDR2 is YYREEE (reference sequence). V shed 4 bases, J shed 2 bases, and the junction held 5 bases outside the gene matches. The CDR3 DNA follows: TGTGCCAGCAGCCCCGACAGGGACAACTATGGCTACACCTTC. Its translation is CASSPDRDNYGYTF.

This sequence joins TRBV9 and TRBJ2-7; D is possibly TRBD1 or TRBD2 (5 bases each). V lost 4 bases and J lost 2, with 13 bases in between. In germline, CDR1 is SGDLS, CDR2 YYNGEE. This CDR3 is 14 amino acids long. CDR3 in DNA: TGTGCCAGCAGCCGGGACCTTCGCGCCTACGAGCAGTACTTC. This codes for CASSRDLRAYEQYF.

The chain recombines TRBV18 with TRBJ1-4; the D is unclear. The germline V and J ends were trimmed by 1 base and 1 base, with 4 bases remaining between them. The CDR3 length is 14 residues. The germline CDR1 and CDR2 sequences are KGHSH and LQKENI. The CDR3 region has the DNA TGTGCCAGCTCACCACTGGAAACTAATGAAAAACTGTTTTTT. Amino acid sequence: CASSPLETNEKLFF.

The chain is built from TRBV19 and TRBJ2-2; D call uncertain. In germline, CDR1 is LNHDA, CDR2 SQIVND (reference sequence). Trimming removed 6 bases at V and 5 bases at J, with 7 bases between. CDR3 length equals 12 residues. This CDR3 reads CASRLGTGELFF. CDR3 nucleotide sequence: TGTGCCAGTAGGCTAGGGACCGGGGAGCTGTTTTTT. The entire variable domain, with the rest obtained from reference TRBV19 and TRBJ2-2, is as follows: DGGITQSPKYLFRKEGQNVTLSCEQNLNHDAMYWYRQDPGQGLRLIYYSQIVNDFQKGDIAEGYSVSREKKESFPLTVTSAQKNPTAFYLCASRLGTGELFFGEGSRLTVL.

The genes are TRBV15 and TRBJ2-7; D may correspond to TRBD1 or TRBD2 (5 bases each). Trimming took 1 base from V and 2 from J, leaving 9 bases between them. Germline CDR1 LNHNV, CDR2 YYDKDF (reference sequence). This CDR3 region has 14 residues. The CDR3 spells CATSRGDVAYEQYF. CDR3 nucleotides: TGTGCCACCAGCAGAGGGGACGTCGCCTACGAGCAGTACTTC.

The chain carries TRBV4-2 and TRBJ1-2; perhaps TRBD1 as D (5 bases). The CDR3 is 16 residues long. The germline V gene encodes CDR1 LGHNA and CDR2 YNFKEQ. Trimming took 1 base from V and 5 from J, leaving 17 bases between them. The CDR3 spells CASSQVTTGTGYGYTF. The CDR3 DNA reads TGTGCCAGCAGCCAAGTTACAACCGGGACCGGATATGGCTACACCTTC.

The chain combines TRBV11-3 with TRBJ2-3, with 12 positions matching TRBD2. In germline, CDR1 is SGHNT, CDR2 YENEEA. After removal of 5 bases from V and 0 bases from J, the junction contained 6 bases not matched to a gene. The CDR3 runs to 17 residues. CDR3 sequence (DNA): TGTGCCAGCAGCCGAACAGGACTAGCGGGGAGCACAGATACGCAGTATTTT. It translates to CASSRTGLAGSTDTQYF.

This chain uses TRBV2 with TRBJ2-5; either TRBD1 or TRBD2 may fit D (5 bases each). Trimming pared 11 bases from V and 3 bases from J, leaving 10 bases between. The CDR3 runs to 11 residues. From germline, CDR1 is SNHLY and CDR2 FYNNEI. The CDR3: CAGGVEETQYF. The CDR3 DNA follows: TGTGCCGGGGGAGTTGAAGAGACCCAGTACTTC.

The rearrangement uses TRBV7-2 and TRBJ2-7, with 8 nucleotides matching TRBD2. Germline CDR1 SGHTA, CDR2 FQGNSA. V gave up 2 bases and J gave up 0 bases; unmatched junction bases: 12. This CDR3 is built from 18 residues. The CDR3 protein is CASSLNTLAGPTSYEQYF. DNA for the CDR3: TGTGCCAGCAGCTTAAATACTCTAGCGGGTCCTACCTCCTACGAGCAGTACTTC.

This rearrangement joins TRBV12-3 or TRBV12-4 to TRBJ1-4; D not certain. Trimming stripped 4 bases from V and 4 bases from J, with 4 bases between. CDR3 length: 12 amino acids. In DNA form, the CDR3 reads TGTGCCAGCAGTTGGGGTAATGAAAAACTGTTTTTT. Translation gives CASSWGNEKLFF.

The chain recombines TRBV3-1 (or the pseudogene TRBV3-2) with TRBJ1-6; maybe TRBD1 (5 bases). CDR1 and CDR2 from the germline V gene are LGHDT and YNNKEL (reference sequence). This CDR3 contains 15 residues. Trimming left V 3 bases short and J 9 bases short, with 15 bases between. CDR3: CASSHPTGTGSPLHF. The CDR3 DNA follows: TGTGCCAGCAGCCACCCTACGGGGACGGGTTCACCCCTCCACTTT.

V and J are TRBV29-1 and TRBJ2-1; 10 bases map to TRBD2. Germline V gives CDR1 SQVTM, CDR2 ANQGSEA. This CDR3 is built from 12 residues. With V trimmed by 8 bases and J by 5 bases, 3 bases remained unmatched. This CDR3 reads CSSGLADNEQFF. The CDR3 DNA is TGCAGCTCCGGACTAGCGGACAATGAGCAGTTCTTC.

V is TRBV7-9 and J is TRBJ1-2; D gene unclear. The CDR3 loop spans 13 amino acids. Germline V gene lookup returns CDR1 SEHNR and CDR2 FQNEAQ (reference sequence). V lost 6 bases to trimming and J lost 3 bases, with 11 bases between them. CDR3: CASRPAWDYGYTF. The CDR3 DNA follows: TGTGCCAGCAGACCGGCGTGGGACTATGGCTACACCTTC.

The V call is TRBV5-6, the J call TRBJ1-5; a possible D gene is TRBD1 (6 bases). The length of the CDR3 is 15 residues. The germline V and J ends were trimmed by 0 bases and 6 bases, with 13 bases remaining between them. The germline V gene has CDR1 SGHDT and CDR2 YYEEEE. The CDR3 DNA sequence: TGTGCCAGCAGCTTGGGGGGACATCCCAGTCAGCCCCAGCATTTT. The encoded protein is CASSLGGHPSQPQHF.

The chain employs TRBV11-3 and TRBJ2-1, with TRBD1 identical over 11 bases. The CDR3 runs to 15 residues. J was trimmed by 4 bases and V by 3 bases; bases with no gene match: 2. CDR1 is SGHNT and CDR2 is YENEEA in the germline V gene. The CDR3 reads CASSFGTGGYNEQFF. CDR3 DNA: TGTGCCAGCAGCTTCGGGACAGGGGGTTACAATGAGCAGTTCTTC.

J is TRBJ1-5 and V is TRBV5-1; D is uncertain. CDR1 and CDR2 (germline): SGHRS, YFSETQ. This CDR3 is built from 12 residues. With 3 bases removed from V and 5 bases from J, the gap between germline ends came to 6 bases. The CDR3 protein is CASSWEDQPQHF. The CDR3 DNA sequence: TGCGCCAGCAGCTGGGAGGATCAGCCCCAGCATTTT.

The chain recombines TRBV6-6 with TRBJ1-5; 11 bases match TRBD1. Germline V gives CDR1 MNHNY, CDR2 SVGAGI (reference sequence). CDR3 size: 15 residues. The trim removed 2 bases at V and 5 bases at J, leaving 2 bases unmatched. The CDR3 DNA sequence: TGTGCCAGCAGTTACCAGGGACAGGGGGATCAGCCCCAGCATTTT. It translates to CASSYQGQGDQPQHF.

Notes on this clone: Other DNA sequences of this sample code for an identical CDR3. The chain combines TRBV18 with TRBJ2-7; TRBD1 matches at 9 bases. The ends lost 0 bases at V and 1 base at J; junction bases unmatched: 1. This CDR3 comprises 15 residues. Germline CDR1 reads KGHSH; CDR2 reads LQKENI. CDR3 region: CASSPPGQGSYEQYF. In DNA form, the CDR3 reads TGTGCCAGCTCACCACCAGGACAGGGGTCCTACGAGCAGTACTTC.

The chain carries TRBV2 and TRBJ1-3; tentatively, D is TRBD1 (5 bases). Germline lookup yields CDR1 SNHLY and CDR2 FYNNEI. Trimming cost V 1 base and J 2 bases, with 15 bases left between them. The CDR3 is made up of 17 amino acids. The CDR3 protein is CASSEVEQGLPGNTIYF. The CDR3 coding sequence is TGTGCCAGCAGTGAAGTCGAGCAGGGCCTCCCTGGAAACACCATATATTTT.

The CDR3 sequence: CASSLFWGAEAFF. The CDR3 DNA reads as TGTGCCAGCAGTTTATTCTGGGGAGCAGAAGCTTTCTTT. The chain recombines TRBV27 with TRBJ1-1; D call uncertain. The germline gives CDR1 MNHEY, CDR2 SMNVEV (reference sequence). The length of the CDR3 is 13 residues. V was pared by 1 base and J by 8 bases, with 11 bases between.